This TCR beta chain was recovered during a study of regulatory T cells in long-lasting Graves disease. Stated time point: newly diagnosed GD, antithyroid drugs for less than 3 months. Following extraction of RNA from PBMCs, that RNA was used to make the TCR library. Building of the TCR beta libraries involved iRepertoire HTBI primers and Arm-PCR of CDR3 regions. TCRdb reprocessed the multiplex PCR reads with MiXCR, giving one entry per CDR3 protein. The sample contains 420,000 or so distinct CDR3 sequences, around 17% of which appear only once. Trimming took 4 bases from V and 0 from J; bases not matched to a gene: 17. The CDR3 is 20 residues long. Germline V gene data show CDR1 as MGHRA and CDR2 as YSYEKL. These data also formed part of another study, on T cells in Graves' hyperthyroidism and ophthalmopathy. Per that paper: Ophthalmopathy was identified by the model a median roughly 6.5 months ahead of onset.

The source material was peripheral blood mononuclear cells (PBMCs), sampled at new diagnosis, from a patient treated with antithyroid drugs. The source of this sequence is a woman younger than 35 with Graves disease. This chain uses TRBV4-1 with TRBJ1-3; TRBD1 aligns across 8 bases. The CDR3 spells CASSLGQGGLVGFSGNTIYF. CDR3 in DNA: TGCGCCAGCAGCCTCGGACAGGGAGGCCTCGTCGGGTTCTCTGGAAACACCATATATTTT.